These 3 T cell receptor beta chains share one sample of origin, sequenced in a study of T cell responses to AZD1222 COVID-19 vaccine. Some clones are missing from TCRdb's copy, which holds only in-frame ones; the method was immunoSEQ multiplex PCR. Of 90,000 to 150,000 clones listed, about 90% were seen once; the top ten hold 8% to 9.5%. Sequences were derived from peripheral blood, sampled on day 0 of AZD1222 vaccination. The receptors shown here come from an adult in good health.

The rearrangement links TRBV6-5 to TRBJ1-5; no clear D gene. This CDR3 comprises 15 residues. The V and J ends lost 2 bases and 4 bases respectively, with 12 bases between them. From germline, CDR1 is MNHEY and CDR2 SVGAGI. The CDR3 sequence: CASSYPNGANQPQHF. CDR3 DNA: TGTGCCAGCAGTTACCCCAATGGAGCAAATCAGCCCCAGCATTTT.

The chain is built from TRBV7-3 and TRBJ2-2; 7 nucleotides match TRBD1. CDR3 length: 15 residues. Trimming at V came to 6 bases and at J to 4 bases, leaving 8 bases not matched to a gene. Germline CDR1 is SGHTA and CDR2 is FQGTGA. The CDR3 region has the DNA TGTGCCAGCAGGTCCCCAGGGGGAAGCACCGGGGAGCTGTTTTTT. Translation gives CASRSPGGSTGELFF.

The J gene is TRBJ2-7, the V gene TRBV27; D call uncertain. The CDR3 extends over 14 amino acids. V was pared by 4 bases and J by 2 bases, with 12 bases between. Per the germline V gene, CDR1 is MNHEY and CDR2 is SMNVEV (reference sequence). CDR3 DNA: TGTGCCAGCAGTTCCTTCGGGCCTACCTACGAGCAGTACTTC. Protein: CASSSFGPTYEQYF.